Sequencing of this T cell receptor (beta chain) was carried out in a study of blood T cell repertoires in COVID-19. As for the study in general: The origin of the acute and convalescent COVID-19 samples was the United States, Italy and Spain. PBMCs, B-cell-depleted T cells, or T cells provided the cDNA or gDNA that made up the material.

With 7 bases removed from V and 7 bases from J, the gap between germline ends came to 7 bases. The CDR3 length is 10 residues. The V gene's germline CDR1 is LGHDT and CDR2 YNNKEL (reference sequence). Data came from immunoSEQ multiplex PCR; TCRdb stores just in-frame clones and leaves some out. Of under 95,000 clones listed, around nine tenths are singletons. Sequencing was carried out using peripheral blood. The gene calls are TRBV3-1 (or the pseudogene TRBV3-2) and TRBJ1-1, with D hard to call. This sequence originates from a man in his sixties with acute or convalescent COVID-19. In DNA, the CDR3 is TGTGCCAGCAAGGCGGGTGAAGCTTTCTTT. Its protein product is CASKAGEAFF.